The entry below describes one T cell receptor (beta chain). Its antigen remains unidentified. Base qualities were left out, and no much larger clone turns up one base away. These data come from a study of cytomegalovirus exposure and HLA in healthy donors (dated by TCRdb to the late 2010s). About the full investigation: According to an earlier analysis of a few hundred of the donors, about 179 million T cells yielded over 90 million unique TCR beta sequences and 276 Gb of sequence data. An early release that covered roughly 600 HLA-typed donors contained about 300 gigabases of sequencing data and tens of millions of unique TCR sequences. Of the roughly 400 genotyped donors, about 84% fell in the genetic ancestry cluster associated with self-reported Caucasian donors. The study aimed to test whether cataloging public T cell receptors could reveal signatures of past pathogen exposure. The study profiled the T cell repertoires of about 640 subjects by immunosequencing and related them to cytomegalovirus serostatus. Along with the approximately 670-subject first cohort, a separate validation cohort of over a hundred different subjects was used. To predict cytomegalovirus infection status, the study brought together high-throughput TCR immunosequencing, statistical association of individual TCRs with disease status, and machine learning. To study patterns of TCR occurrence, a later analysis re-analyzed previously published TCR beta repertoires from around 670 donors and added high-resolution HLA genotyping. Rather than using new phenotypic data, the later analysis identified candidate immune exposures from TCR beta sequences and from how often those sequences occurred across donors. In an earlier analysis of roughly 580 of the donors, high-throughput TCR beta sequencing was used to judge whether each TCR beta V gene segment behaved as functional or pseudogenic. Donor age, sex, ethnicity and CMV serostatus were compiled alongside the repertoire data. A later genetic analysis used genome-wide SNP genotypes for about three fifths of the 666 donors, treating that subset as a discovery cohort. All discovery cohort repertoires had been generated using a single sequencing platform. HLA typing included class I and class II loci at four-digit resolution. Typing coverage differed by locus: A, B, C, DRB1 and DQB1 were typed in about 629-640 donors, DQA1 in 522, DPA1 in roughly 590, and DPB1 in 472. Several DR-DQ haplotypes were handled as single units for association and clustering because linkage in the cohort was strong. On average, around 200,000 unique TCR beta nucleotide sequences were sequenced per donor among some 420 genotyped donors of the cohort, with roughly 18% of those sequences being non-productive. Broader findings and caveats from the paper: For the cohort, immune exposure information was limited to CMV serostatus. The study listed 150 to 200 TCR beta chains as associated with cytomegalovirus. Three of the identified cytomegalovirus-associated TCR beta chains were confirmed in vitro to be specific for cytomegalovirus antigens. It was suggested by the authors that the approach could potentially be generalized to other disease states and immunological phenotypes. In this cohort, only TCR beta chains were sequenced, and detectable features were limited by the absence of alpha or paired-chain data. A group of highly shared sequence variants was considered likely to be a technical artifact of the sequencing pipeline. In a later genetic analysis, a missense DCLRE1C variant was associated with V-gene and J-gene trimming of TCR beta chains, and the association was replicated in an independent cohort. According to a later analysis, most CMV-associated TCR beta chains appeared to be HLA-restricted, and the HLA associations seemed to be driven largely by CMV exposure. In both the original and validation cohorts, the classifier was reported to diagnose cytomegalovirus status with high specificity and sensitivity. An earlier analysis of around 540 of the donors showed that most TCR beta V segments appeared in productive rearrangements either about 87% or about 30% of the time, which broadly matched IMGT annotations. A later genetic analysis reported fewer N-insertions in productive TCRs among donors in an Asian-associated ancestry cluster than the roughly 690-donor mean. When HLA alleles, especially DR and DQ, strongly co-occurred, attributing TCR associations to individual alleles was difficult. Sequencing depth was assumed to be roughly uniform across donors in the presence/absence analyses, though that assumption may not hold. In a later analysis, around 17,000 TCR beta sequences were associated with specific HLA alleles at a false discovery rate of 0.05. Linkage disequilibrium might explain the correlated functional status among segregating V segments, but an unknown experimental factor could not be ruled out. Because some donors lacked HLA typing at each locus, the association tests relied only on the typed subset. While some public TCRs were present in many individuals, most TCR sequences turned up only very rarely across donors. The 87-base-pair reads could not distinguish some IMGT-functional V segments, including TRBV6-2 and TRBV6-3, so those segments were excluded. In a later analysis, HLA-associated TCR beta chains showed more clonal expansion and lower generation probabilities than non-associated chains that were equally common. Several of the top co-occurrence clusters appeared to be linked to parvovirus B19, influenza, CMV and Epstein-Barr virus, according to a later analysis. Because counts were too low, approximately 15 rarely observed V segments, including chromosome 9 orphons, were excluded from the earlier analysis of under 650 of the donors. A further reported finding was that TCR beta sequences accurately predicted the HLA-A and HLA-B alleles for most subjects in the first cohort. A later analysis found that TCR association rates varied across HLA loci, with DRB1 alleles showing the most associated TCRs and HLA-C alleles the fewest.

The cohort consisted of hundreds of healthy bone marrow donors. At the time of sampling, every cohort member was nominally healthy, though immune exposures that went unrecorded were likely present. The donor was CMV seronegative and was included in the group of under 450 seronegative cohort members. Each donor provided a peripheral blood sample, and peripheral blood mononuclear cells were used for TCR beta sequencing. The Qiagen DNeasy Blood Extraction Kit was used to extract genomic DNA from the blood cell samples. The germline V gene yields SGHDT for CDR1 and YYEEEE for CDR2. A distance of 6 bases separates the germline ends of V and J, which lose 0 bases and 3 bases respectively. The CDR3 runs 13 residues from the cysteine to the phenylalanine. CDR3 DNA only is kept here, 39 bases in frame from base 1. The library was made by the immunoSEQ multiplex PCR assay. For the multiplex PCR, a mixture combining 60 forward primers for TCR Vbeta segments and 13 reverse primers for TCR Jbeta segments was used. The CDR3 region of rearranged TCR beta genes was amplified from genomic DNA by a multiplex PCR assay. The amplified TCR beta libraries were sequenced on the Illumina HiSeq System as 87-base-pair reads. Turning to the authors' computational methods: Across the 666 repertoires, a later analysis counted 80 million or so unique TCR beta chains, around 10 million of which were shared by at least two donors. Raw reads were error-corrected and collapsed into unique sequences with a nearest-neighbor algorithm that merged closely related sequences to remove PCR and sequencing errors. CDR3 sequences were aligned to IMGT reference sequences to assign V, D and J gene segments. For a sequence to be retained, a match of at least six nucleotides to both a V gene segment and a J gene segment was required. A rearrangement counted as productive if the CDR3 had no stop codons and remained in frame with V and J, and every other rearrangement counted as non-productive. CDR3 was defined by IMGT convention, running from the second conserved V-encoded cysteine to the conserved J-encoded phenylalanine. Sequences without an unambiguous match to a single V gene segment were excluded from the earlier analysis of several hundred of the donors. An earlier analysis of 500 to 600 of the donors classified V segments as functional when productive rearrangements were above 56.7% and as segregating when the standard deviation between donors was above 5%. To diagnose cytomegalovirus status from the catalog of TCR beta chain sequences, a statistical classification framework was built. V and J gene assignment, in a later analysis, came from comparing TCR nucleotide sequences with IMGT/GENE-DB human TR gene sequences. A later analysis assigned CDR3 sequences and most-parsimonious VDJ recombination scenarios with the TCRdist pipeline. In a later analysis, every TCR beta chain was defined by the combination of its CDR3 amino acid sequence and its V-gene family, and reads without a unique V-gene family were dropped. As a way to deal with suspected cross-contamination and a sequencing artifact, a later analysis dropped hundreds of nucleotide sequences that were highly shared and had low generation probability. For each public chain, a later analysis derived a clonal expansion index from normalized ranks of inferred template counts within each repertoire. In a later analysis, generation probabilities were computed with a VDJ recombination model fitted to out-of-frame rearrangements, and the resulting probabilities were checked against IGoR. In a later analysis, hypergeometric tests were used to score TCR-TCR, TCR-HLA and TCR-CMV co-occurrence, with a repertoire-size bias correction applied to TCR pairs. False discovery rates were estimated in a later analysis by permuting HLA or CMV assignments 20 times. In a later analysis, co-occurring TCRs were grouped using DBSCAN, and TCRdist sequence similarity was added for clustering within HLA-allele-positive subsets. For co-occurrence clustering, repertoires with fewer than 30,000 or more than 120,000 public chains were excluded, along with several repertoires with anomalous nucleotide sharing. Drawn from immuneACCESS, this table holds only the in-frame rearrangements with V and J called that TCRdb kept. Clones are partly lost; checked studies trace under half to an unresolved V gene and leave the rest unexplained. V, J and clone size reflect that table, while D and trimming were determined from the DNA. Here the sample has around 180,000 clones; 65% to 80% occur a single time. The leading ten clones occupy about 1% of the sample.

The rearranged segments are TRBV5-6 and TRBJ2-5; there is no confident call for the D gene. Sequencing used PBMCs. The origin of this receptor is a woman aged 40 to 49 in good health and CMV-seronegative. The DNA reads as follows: TGTGCCAGCAGCTTGGTCGTAGAAGAGACCCAGTACTTC. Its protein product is CASSLVVEETQYF.